One and the same sample provided the 17 T cell receptor beta chains below, sequenced in a study of T-cell reconstitution after alpha-beta-depleted transplantation in children. Unique molecular identifiers were incorporated into the prepared TCRbeta library. Each CDR3 protein gets one entry after TCRdb re-called the PCR reads with MiXCR. The data hold approximately 130,000 distinct CDR3 sequences, with 9.5% to 10% observed a single time. This specimen was PBMCs, mostly from graft donor cells, taken 180 days after TCRalphabeta/CD19-depleted stem cell transplant. These receptors originate from a girl under three years old who had a stem cell transplant for combined immunodeficiency, so the T cells may come from the graft donor.

This clonotype was observed a few times. The J gene is TRBJ2-2, the V gene TRBV7-2, with 8 bases fitting TRBD1. Per germline, CDR1 SGHTA and CDR2 FQGNSA. This CDR3 region has 15 residues. Trimming cost V 0 bases and J 4 bases; bases outside gene matches: 1. The CDR3 nucleotides are TGTGCCAGCAGCTTAGCACAGGGGGTCACCGGGGAGCTGTTTTTT. Its translation: CASSLAQGVTGELFF.

Many counts were recorded for this clonotype. The chain recombines TRBV5-1 with TRBJ2-1; 10 bases map to TRBD2. Germline V gene lookup returns CDR1 SGHRS and CDR2 YFSETQ. The CDR3 is 15 residues long. The V segment lost 3 bases and the J segment 8 bases; nucleotides outside the gene matches: 8. The CDR3 protein is CASSYGTSDVHEQFF. Here the CDR3 DNA reads TGCGCCAGCAGCTATGGGACTAGCGATGTGCATGAGCAGTTCTTC.

This clonotype was counted only a few times. V and J are TRBV12-3 or TRBV12-4 and TRBJ2-3, with unresolved D. This CDR3 is built from 16 residues. Trimming stripped 5 bases from V and 6 bases from J, with 21 bases between. CDR3 region: CASSPGYPSGVDTQYF. The CDR3, as DNA: TGTGCCAGCAGTCCAGGATACCCGTCAGGTGTGGATACGCAGTATTTT.

This clonotype appeared many times. The genes are TRBV27 and TRBJ2-7; 7 nucleotides agree with TRBD1. Trimming cost V 4 bases and J 6 bases; bases outside gene matches: 3. CDR3 length equals 12 residues. Germline V gene data show CDR1 as MNHEY and CDR2 as SMNVEV (reference sequence). DNA for the CDR3: TGTGCCAGCAGTTCCTCAGGGGGCGAGCAGTACTTC. Amino acid sequence: CASSSSGGEQYF.

This chain joins TRBV11-2 and TRBJ2-5; TRBD2 matches 8 bases. CDR3 length: 17 residues. Germline assignment: CDR1 SGHAT and CDR2 FQNNGV. After removal of 1 base from V and 0 bases from J, the junction contained 7 bases not matched to a gene. The CDR3 protein is CASSLGTSGKYQETQYF. CDR3 nucleotide sequence: TGTGCCAGCAGCTTAGGAACTAGCGGAAAGTACCAAGAGACCCAGTACTTC.

V and J are TRBV27 and TRBJ1-6; D not certain. The length of the CDR3 is 16 residues. Germline V lookup: CDR1 MNHEY, CDR2 SMNVEV (reference sequence). The V gene lost 5 bases and the J gene lost 9 bases, with 20 bases spanning the gap. The CDR3 loop reads CASSTYLLEASSPLHF. The CDR3 nucleotides are TGTGCCAGCAGTACCTATCTTCTGGAGGCCAGTTCACCCCTCCACTTT.

This chain joins TRBV28 and TRBJ2-7; tentatively, D is TRBD1 or TRBD2 (5 bases each). The V end lost 2 bases, the J end lost 2 bases, and 13 bases lay between the germline ends. CDR1 is MDHEN, CDR2 SYDVKM, per germline. The CDR3 length is 15 residues. CDR3 residues: CASSLPTGAAYEQYF. The CDR3 coding sequence is TGTGCCAGCAGTTTACCCACCGGGGCCGCCTACGAGCAGTACTTC.

The V and J genes are TRBV5-4 and TRBJ1-1; the D gene is possibly TRBD1 (6 bases). V was pared by 4 bases and J by 5 bases, with 21 bases between. The CDR3 is made up of 16 amino acids. Germline V gene data show CDR1 as SGHNT and CDR2 as YYREEE (reference sequence). The CDR3 DNA is TGTGCCAGCAGCCGAAATGGGGGCAGGGGACGGACTGAAGCTTTCTTT. This sequence encodes CASSRNGGRGRTEAFF. Full variable domain (rest looked up from reference TRBV5-4 and TRBJ1-1): ETGVTQSPTHLIKTRGQQVTLRCSSQSGHNTVSWYQQALGQGPQFIFQYYREEENGRGNFPPRFSGLQFPNYSSELNVNALELDDSALYLCASSRNGGRGRTEAFFGQGTRLTVV.

This clonotype was observed a handful of times. The chain is built from TRBV29-1 and TRBJ1-1; 8 bases fit TRBD1. The CDR3 contains 12 residues. V dropped 4 bases and J dropped 4; count of bases not matched to a gene: 2. The germline V gene has CDR1 SQVTM and CDR2 ANQGSEA. The CDR3 coding sequence is TGCAGCGTTGTCACAGGGGGCACTGAAGCTTTCTTT. Translation: CSVVTGGTEAFF.

This chain links TRBV6-1 with TRBJ2-7, with D uncertain. V lost 6 bases and J 3 bases, leaving 21 bases between the germline ends. The germline CDR1 and CDR2 sequences are MNHNS and SASEGT. This CDR3 comprises 16 residues. CDR3 amino acids: CASRIDGRSTRYEQYF. The CDR3 nucleotides are TGTGCCAGCAGGATCGACGGTAGAAGCACACGCTACGAGCAGTACTTC.

This clonotype appeared a few times. The rearrangement links TRBV7-2 to TRBJ2-7; a weak D match, TRBD1 (5 bases). The CDR3 spans 14 residues. CDR1 and CDR2 from the germline V gene are SGHTA and FQGNSA. Deletions cut 3 bases from V and 6 bases from J, with 15 bases between. The CDR3 DNA is TGTGCCAGCAGCTTCGGGTGGACAAGGATCGAGCAGTACTTC. Protein product: CASSFGWTRIEQYF.

A word on this clonotype: A much larger clone sits a single nucleotide away, making a read error possible. The final CDR3 position lacks the conserved phenylalanine or tryptophan, pointing to a likely read error. V usage is TRBV29-1 and J usage is TRBJ2-7; D is unclear. This CDR3 has 9 residues. Trimming removed 6 bases from V and 4 bases from J, with 4 bases in between. Per germline, CDR1 SQVTM and CDR2 ANQGSEA. The CDR3 protein is CSVPYEQYL. The CDR3 DNA reads as TGCAGCGTCCCATACGAGCAGTACCTC.

V gene TRBV5-1 combines with J gene TRBJ2-1; D not certain. The CDR3 is 13 residues long. Trimming removed 3 bases at V and 9 bases at J, with 13 bases between. Germline loops: CDR1 SGHRS, CDR2 YFSETQ. The DNA for the CDR3 is TGCGCCAGCAGCTCCCCCCTGGTTCGTGAGCAGTTCTTC. Translating it yields CASSSPLVREQFF. Based on the CDR3 plus reference TRBV5-1 and TRBJ2-1, the full variable domain is KAGVTQTPRYLIKTRGQQVTLSCSPISGHRSVSWYQQTPGQGLQFLFEYFSETQRNKGNFPGRFSGRQFSNSRSEMNVSTLELGDSALYLCASSSPLVREQFFGPGTRLTVL.

The chain joins TRBV10-3 to TRBJ2-6, with 9 bases fitting TRBD1. Trimming removed 10 bases from V and 0 bases from J; junction bases left unmatched: 7. The CDR3 sequence is 16 residues long. The V gene's germline CDR1 is ENHRY and CDR2 SYGVKD. Written as DNA, the CDR3 is TGTGCCACCCGGGACAGGGTCTCCTCTGGGGCCAACGTCCTGACTTTC. Its translation: CATRDRVSSGANVLTF.

This clonotype was counted a few times. V is TRBV29-1 and J is TRBJ2-7; D not certain. The CDR3 totals 13 residues. The ends were cut back, 8 bases at V and 1 base at J, with 15 bases in the middle. Germline CDR1 reads SQVTM; CDR2 reads ANQGSEA. The CDR3 reads CSMLRPGSYEQYF. As DNA, the CDR3 is TGCAGCATGCTTCGACCAGGTTCCTACGAGCAGTACTTC.

This clonotype was detected only a few times. J is TRBJ2-7 and V is TRBV6-4; D remains ambiguous. V lost 3 bases, J lost 2 bases, and 8 bases lay in between. CDR1 is MRHNA and CDR2 is SNTAGT in the germline V gene. CDR3 length equals 13 residues. CDR3 sequence (DNA): TGTGCCAGCAGTGAACAGATAACCTACGAGCAGTACTTC. Translated, it gives CASSEQITYEQYF.

The J gene is TRBJ1-5, the V gene TRBV20-1; D is unclear. CDR1 is DFQATT and CDR2 is SNEGSKA in the germline V gene (reference sequence). Deletions cut 4 bases from V and 3 bases from J, with 10 bases between. The CDR3 covers 13 residues. CDR3 region: CSAKGRFNQPQHF. CDR3 coding DNA: TGCAGTGCTAAGGGAAGGTTCAATCAGCCCCAGCATTTT.